The entry below describes one T cell receptor (beta chain). This receptor's antigen is unknown. No clone much larger than this one lies a single base away; base qualities are absent. The method behind the library was single-cell sequencing. Sequencing used an Illumina NovaSeq 6000. The BD Rhapsody Targeted mRNA and AbSeq Reagent Kit, in a microwell format, was used for cell capture and library preparation. The libraries included TCR, sample tags, AbSeq, and targeted mRNA drawn from the Human T-Cell Expression Panel together with custom TOX and TOX2 primers. Sequencing of the libraries was performed on an Illumina NovaSeq. In the paper's pipeline: The analysis covered 9,000 to 13,000 cells in total, of which about 7,300 were CD8 T cells and a few thousand were CD8 T cells with an identifiable TCR CDR3. Raw data were processed with the BD Rhapsody Targeted Analysis Pipeline with V(D)J processing on the Seven Bridges Genomics platform. Quality control, Sample Tag demultiplexing with Lex-BDSMK, clone identification with VDJ Explorer, and Seurat clustering were performed in SeqGeq 1.6.0. A clone was considered non-expanded if it made up <1% of CD8 T cells, and considered a clonal expansion if it made up >2.5% of the sample. TCRdb applied fastp at Q25 and MiXCR to the public reads, then kept only in-frame beta chains. Each CDR3 protein gets just one entry, which takes the most common genes and DNA from the rows behind it. These V and J calls are TCRdb output, not the study's own analysis. The sample table contains about 21,000 distinct CDR3 sequences; only one count was recorded for more than 35% of them. Clones ranked in the top ten supply 25% to 30% of the sample.

This sample was included in a study of immune aging and cytomegalovirus after organ transplant (dated by TCRdb to 2020 to 2022). With respect to the entire study: Every transplant recipient was given three-drug immunosuppression consisting of prednisone, tacrolimus, and mycophenolate. The full study reports these points: Following viremia, cells with an aged phenotype rose post-transplant no matter the clone size, with the increase showing up earlier in large clones (days 200-264) than in small clones. Large clones contained a higher proportion of TEMRA cells, and the seven largest clones (roughly 1,800 cells) acquired aged and TEMRA cells while losing TCM cells. CD57 was not measured in the sequencing data, so a conservative gene-based aging definition was used instead.

The sample's time point label is to be understood as: five sample-tagged time points from pre-transplant (day -1) to day 368 post-transplant, pooled. Thawed PBMC were stimulated for roughly eleven hours with a CMV IE-1 overlapping peptide library without transport inhibitors. Thawed cells were rested overnight and then stimulated in R10 medium with CD28/CD49d costimulation. The IE-1 peptide library was composed of 15-amino-acid peptides with overlaps of 11 amino acids. Samples from each time point were barcoded using BD Single-Cell Multiplexing Kit Sample Tags, then pooled and stained with sorting antibodies plus oligo-conjugated anti-CD45RA. A BD FACSAria III was used to sort CMV-responsive CD8+CD137+ and CD4+CD154+ T cells at 4-way purity. EDTA vacutainers were used to collect blood, which was then processed with a Ficoll gradient within 1-24 hours. Germline trimming amounts to 3 bases on V and 0 bases on J, with 13 as the count of junction bases outside the gene matches. From its cysteine to its phenylalanine, the CDR3 spans 19 amino acids. Solely the CDR3 DNA is kept, with 57 bases framed from the first base.

Sequencing used CMV peptide-activated CD4+ and CD8+ T cells sorted from blood, obtained at five time points, pooled. The sample's cell subset or site label, in plain terms: sorted CD8+CD137+ and CD4+CD154+ T cells after about 13 h CMV IE-1 peptide stimulation. The source of this sequence is a female donor who had a heart transplant and CMV viremia. Recombination joined TRBV12-3 or TRBV12-4 with TRBJ2-7, with 11 middle bases fitting TRBD2. The encoded CDR3 is CASSFGRTSGRHFSYEQYF. The DNA sequence reads TGTGCCAGCAGTTTCGGGAGGACTAGCGGGCGACATTTCTCCTACGAGCAGTACTTC.